The entry that follows covers one T cell receptor beta chain sequence. The CDR3 extends over 15 amino acids. Trimming removed 5 bases at V and 1 base at J, with 14 bases between. Per germline, CDR1 MNHEY and CDR2 SVGAGI. The record originates from a study of Ad26.COV2.S vaccination and SARS-CoV-2 variants. On the study more broadly: Donor got 5x10^10 or 1x10^11 viral particles of Ad26.COV2.S.

The protocol was immunoSEQ multiplex PCR, while the TCRdb copy is restricted to in-frame clones and leaves out a portion. The sample has about 350,000 clones, about 89% seen once. Treatment defined: around 19 received Ad26.COV2.S at low or high dose, single or two shots; a few received placebo; per-sample allocation not given. Day 63 after the first injection of vaccine or placebo was the sampling time. In Boston, the donor was an adult between 18-55 years of age. The shot given was an Ad26 vector that makes Wuhan-strain SARS-CoV-2 spike. Sequencing used peripheral blood, obtained in a trial of Ad26.COV2.S vaccine versus placebo. The origin of this receptor is a person between 18 and 65 years old who received the Ad26.COV2.S COVID-19 vaccine or a placebo. The chain recombines TRBV6-5 with TRBJ2-5, with a tentative D call TRBD1 (6 bases). The CDR3 is CASSRGLYFQETQYF. As DNA, the CDR3 is TGTGCCAGCAGTAGGGGGTTATACTTCCAAGAGACCCAGTACTTC.